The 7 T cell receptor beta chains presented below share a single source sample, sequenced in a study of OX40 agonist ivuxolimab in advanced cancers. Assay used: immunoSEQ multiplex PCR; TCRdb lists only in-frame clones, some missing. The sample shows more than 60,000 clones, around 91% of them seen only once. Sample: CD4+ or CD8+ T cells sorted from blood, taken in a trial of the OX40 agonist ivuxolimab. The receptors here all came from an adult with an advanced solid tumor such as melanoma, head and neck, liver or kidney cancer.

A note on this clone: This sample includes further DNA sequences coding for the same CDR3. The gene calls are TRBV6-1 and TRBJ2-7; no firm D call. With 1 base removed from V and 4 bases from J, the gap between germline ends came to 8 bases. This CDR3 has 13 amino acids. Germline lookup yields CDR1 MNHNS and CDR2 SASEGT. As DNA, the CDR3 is TGTGCCAGCAGTGAAGGGTGGGGATACGAGCAGTACTTC. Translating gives CASSEGWGYEQYF.

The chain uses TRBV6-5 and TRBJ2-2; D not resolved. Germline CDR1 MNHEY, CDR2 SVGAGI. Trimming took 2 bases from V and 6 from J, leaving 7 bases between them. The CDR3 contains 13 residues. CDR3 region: CASSYGVSGELFF. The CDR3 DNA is TGTGCCAGCAGTTACGGGGTTTCCGGGGAGCTGTTTTTT.

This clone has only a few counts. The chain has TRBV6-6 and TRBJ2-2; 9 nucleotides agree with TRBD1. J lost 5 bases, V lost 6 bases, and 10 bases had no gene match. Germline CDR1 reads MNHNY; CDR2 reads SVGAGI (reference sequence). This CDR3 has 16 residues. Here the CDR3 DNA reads TGTGCCAGCAGGGACATAGGGACAGGGACGACCGGGGAGCTGTTTTTT. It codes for CASRDIGTGTTGELFF.

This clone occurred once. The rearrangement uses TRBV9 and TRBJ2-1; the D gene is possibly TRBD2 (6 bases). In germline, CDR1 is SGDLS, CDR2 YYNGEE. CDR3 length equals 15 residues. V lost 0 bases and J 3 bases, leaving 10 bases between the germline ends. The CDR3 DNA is TGTGCCAGCAGCGTAGCGGGAGCAGACTACAATGAGCAGTTCTTC. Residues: CASSVAGADYNEQFF.

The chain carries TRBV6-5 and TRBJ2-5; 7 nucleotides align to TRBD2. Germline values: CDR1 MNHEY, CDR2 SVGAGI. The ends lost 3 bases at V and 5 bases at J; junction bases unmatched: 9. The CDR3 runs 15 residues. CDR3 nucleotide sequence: TGTGCCAGCAGTTATTGGGAGGGGCCCGGGGAGACCCAGTACTTC. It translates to CASSYWEGPGETQYF.

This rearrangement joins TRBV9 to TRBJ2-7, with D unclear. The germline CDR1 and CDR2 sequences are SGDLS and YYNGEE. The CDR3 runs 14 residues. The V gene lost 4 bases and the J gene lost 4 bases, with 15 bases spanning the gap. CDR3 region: CASSPLEWAYEQYF. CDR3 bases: TGTGCCAGCAGCCCCCTTGAGTGGGCTTACGAGCAGTACTTC.

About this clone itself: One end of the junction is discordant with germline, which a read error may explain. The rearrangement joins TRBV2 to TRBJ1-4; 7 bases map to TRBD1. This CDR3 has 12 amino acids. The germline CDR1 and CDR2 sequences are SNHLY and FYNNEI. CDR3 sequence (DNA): TGTGCCGGCAGGGGGGTGGATGAAAAACTGTTTTTT. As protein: CAGRGVDEKLFF.